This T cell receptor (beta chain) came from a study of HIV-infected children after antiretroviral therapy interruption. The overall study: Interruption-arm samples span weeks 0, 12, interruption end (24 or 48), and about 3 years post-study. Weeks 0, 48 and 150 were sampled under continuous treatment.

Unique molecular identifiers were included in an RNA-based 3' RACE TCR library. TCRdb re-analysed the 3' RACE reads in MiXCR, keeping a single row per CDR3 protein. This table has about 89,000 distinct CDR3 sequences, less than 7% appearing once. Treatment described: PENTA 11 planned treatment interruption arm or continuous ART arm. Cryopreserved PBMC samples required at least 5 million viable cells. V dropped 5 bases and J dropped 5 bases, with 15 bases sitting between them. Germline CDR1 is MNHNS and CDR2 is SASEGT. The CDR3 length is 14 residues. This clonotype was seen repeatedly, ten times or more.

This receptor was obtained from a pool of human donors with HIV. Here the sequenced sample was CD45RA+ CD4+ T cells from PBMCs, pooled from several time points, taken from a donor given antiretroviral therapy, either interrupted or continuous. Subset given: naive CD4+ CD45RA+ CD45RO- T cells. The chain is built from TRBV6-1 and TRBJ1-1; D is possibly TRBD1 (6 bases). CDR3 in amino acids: CASSPGGAWTEAFF. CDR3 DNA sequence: TGTGCCAGCAGTCCCGGGGGGGCGTGGACTGAAGCTTTCTTT.